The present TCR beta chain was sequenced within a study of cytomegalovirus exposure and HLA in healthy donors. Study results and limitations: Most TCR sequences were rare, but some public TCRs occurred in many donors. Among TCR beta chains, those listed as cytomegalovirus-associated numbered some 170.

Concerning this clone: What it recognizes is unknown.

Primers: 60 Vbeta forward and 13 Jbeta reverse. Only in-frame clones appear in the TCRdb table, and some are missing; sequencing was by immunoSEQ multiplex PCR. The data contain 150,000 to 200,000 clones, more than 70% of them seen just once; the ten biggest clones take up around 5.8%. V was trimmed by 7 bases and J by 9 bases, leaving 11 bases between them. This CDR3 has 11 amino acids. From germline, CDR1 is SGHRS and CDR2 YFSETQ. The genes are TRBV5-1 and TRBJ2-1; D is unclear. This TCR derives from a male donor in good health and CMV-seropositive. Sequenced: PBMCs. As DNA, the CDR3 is TGCGCCAGCGGGCAGTTCGGTGAGCAGTTCTTC. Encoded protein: CASGQFGEQFF.